The 27 T cell receptor beta chains listed next were all sequenced from one sample in a study of blood T cells in healthy people across ages. Alongside a J-beta primer mix, a sample-barcoded 5' primer served in a second PCR lasting roughly 6 to 11 cycles. TCRdb re-called the 5' RACE reads with MiXCR, one entry per CDR3 protein. The table has 700,000 to 900,000 distinct CDR3 sequences, 53% seen once. What was sequenced was blood. The receptors shown here come from a man aged 80 or over in good health.

In DNA form, the CDR3 reads TGTGCCAGCAGCGTAAGGGCTAGCGGGAGGGGCACAGATACGCAGTATTTT. Translated: CASSVRASGRGTDTQYF. This sequence joins TRBV9 and TRBJ2-3, with 12 bases that match TRBD2. Per germline, CDR1 SGDLS and CDR2 YYNGEE. The CDR3 length is 17 residues. The junction had 4 bases not matched to a gene; V was cut back by 1 base and J by 1 base.

This clonotype was detected only a few times. The J gene is TRBJ1-1, the V gene TRBV15, with a weak D call TRBD1 (5 bases). V was cut by 5 bases and J by 4 bases, with 14 bases left in between. Germline-derived CDR1 and CDR2 are LNHNV and YYDKDF (reference sequence). The CDR3 totals 14 residues. CDR3 DNA sequence: TGTGCCACCAGCCTGGGGGTGATTCGCACTGAAGCTTTCTTT. Translation gives CATSLGVIRTEAFF.

This rearrangement joins TRBV29-1 to TRBJ1-2, with a tentative D call TRBD1 (6 bases). CDR3 length: 12 amino acids. CDR1 is SQVTM and CDR2 is ANQGSEA in the germline V gene. Deletions cut 6 bases from V and 8 bases from J, with 16 bases between. The CDR3 spells CSVATGTLGYTF. CDR3 DNA: TGCAGCGTGGCTACGGGGACATTGGGCTACACCTTC.

The chain uses TRBV2 and TRBJ2-5, with 12 bases matching TRBD2. From germline, CDR1 is SNHLY and CDR2 FYNNEI. The V segment lost 9 bases and the J segment 5 bases; nucleotides outside the gene matches: 16. The length of the CDR3 is 17 residues. CDR3 in amino acids: CASSPQPYGLAGETQYF. For the CDR3, the DNA is TGTGCCAGTAGTCCCCAACCGTACGGACTAGCGGGGGAGACCCAGTACTTC. Variable domain in full (rest from reference TRBV2 and TRBJ2-5): EPEVTQTPSHQVTQMGQEVILRCVPISNHLYFYWYRQILGQKVEFLVSFYNNEISEKSEIFDDQFSVERPDGSNFTLKIRSTKLEDSAMYFCASSPQPYGLAGETQYFGPGTRLLVL.

In its sample, this clonotype was seen a few times. The J gene is TRBJ2-5, the V gene TRBV7-2; 9 bases match TRBD2. The germline gives CDR1 SGHTA, CDR2 FQGNSA. This CDR3 contains 13 residues. After removal of 5 bases from V and 9 bases from J, the junction contained 7 bases not matched to a gene. Here the CDR3 reads CASSLPGLAAQYF. In DNA, the CDR3 is TGTGCCAGCAGCCTTCCGGGACTAGCCGCCCAGTACTTC.

The V gene is TRBV5-5, the J gene TRBJ2-1; 10 bases are shared with TRBD2. Germline V CDR1 and CDR2: SGHKS, YYEKEE (reference sequence). The CDR3 has 15 amino acids. V was pared by 1 base and J by 8 bases, with 6 bases of the junction left unmatched. CDR3 DNA sequence: TGTGCCAGCAGCTTGCCTAGCGGGAGTGGATATGAGCAGTTCTTC. The encoded protein is CASSLPSGSGYEQFF. Full variable domain (outside the CDR3, taken from reference TRBV5-5 and TRBJ2-1): DAGVTQSPTHLIKTRGQQVTLRCSPISGHKSVSWYQQVLGQGPQFIFQYYEKEERGRGNFPDRFSARQFPNYSSELNVNALLLGDSALYLCASSLPSGSGYEQFFGPGTRLTVL.

The chain is built from TRBV6-1 and TRBJ2-2; D possibly uses TRBD1 or TRBD2 (5 bases each). There are 15 residues in the CDR3. V was pared by 6 bases and J by 4 bases, with 15 bases between. Germline V gives CDR1 MNHNS, CDR2 SASEGT. The CDR3 loop is CASSQVGGGTGELFF. The CDR3 bases are TGTGCCAGCAGCCAGGTTGGGGGTGGCACCGGGGAGCTGTTTTTT.

This sequence joins TRBV12-3 or TRBV12-4 and TRBJ2-1; 8 bases align to TRBD2. V was clipped by 0 bases and J by 6 bases; unmatched bases: 7. The CDR3 is 16 amino acids. CDR3 residues: CASSLALGTRPNEQFF. The CDR3 DNA reads TGTGCCAGCAGTTTAGCGCTCGGGACTAGGCCCAATGAGCAGTTCTTC.

This rearrangement joins TRBV6-2 or TRBV6-3 to TRBJ2-4; tentatively, D is TRBD2 (6 bases). The CDR3 is 15 amino acids. Germline V gene lookup returns CDR1 MNHEY and CDR2 SVGEGT. V lost 2 bases to trimming and J lost 3 bases, with 11 bases between them. CDR3 sequence (DNA): TGTGCCAGCAGTTACCTGGGAGGAGGCAAAAACATTCAGTACTTC. Translated, it gives CASSYLGGGKNIQYF.

The J gene is TRBJ2-1, the V gene TRBV28; 9 nucleotides match TRBD1. Germline CDR1 is MDHEN and CDR2 is SYDVKM. This CDR3 region has 16 residues. The V gene end was trimmed by 6 bases and the J gene end by 4 bases; junction bases not matched to a gene: 10. DNA of the CDR3: TGTGCCAGCAGCACCCATTACAGGGGGCAGTACAATGAGCAGTTCTTC. It yields the protein CASSTHYRGQYNEQFF.

This clonotype was counted between two and nine times. The V call is TRBV27, the J call TRBJ1-1, with no clear D. V lost 3 bases and J 5 bases, leaving 10 bases between the germline ends. This CDR3 comprises 13 residues. Germline V CDR1 and CDR2: MNHEY, SMNVEV (reference sequence). In nucleotides, the CDR3 is TGTGCCAGCAGTTTGGGGATGGGGACTGAAGCTTTCTTT. This codes for CASSLGMGTEAFF.

This clonotype was detected only a few times. The chain employs TRBV24-1 and TRBJ2-6, with a weak D call TRBD1 (6 bases). The CDR3 loop spans 16 amino acids. The V and J ends lost 4 bases and 5 bases respectively, with 14 bases between them. From germline, CDR1 is KGHDR and CDR2 SFDVKD. In DNA, the CDR3 is TGTGCCACCAGTGACCCTGGGACACCTCGGGCCAACGTCCTGACTTTC. Amino acid sequence: CATSDPGTPRANVLTF.

The chain joins TRBV10-3 to TRBJ2-5, with D possibly being TRBD2 (6 bases). Germline values: CDR1 ENHRY, CDR2 SYGVKD. CDR3 length equals 13 residues. The V gene lost 4 bases and the J gene lost 2 bases, with 8 bases spanning the gap. Written as DNA, the CDR3 is TGTGCCATCAGTGGGGGACTTCAAGAGACCCAGTACTTC. As protein: CAISGGLQETQYF.

Worth noting for this clonotype: Its ends do not fully match the called genes, so a read error is possible. The chain combines TRBV18 with TRBJ2-6, with D perhaps TRBD1 (5 bases). The CDR3 consists of 16 residues. CDR1 KGHSH and CDR2 LQKENI come from the germline V gene. The CDR3 reads CASSPRQSSGANILTF. CDR3 in DNA: TGTGCCAGCTCACCGCGTCAGAGCTCTGGGGCCAACATCCTGACTTTC.

This sequence joins TRBV12-3 or TRBV12-4 and TRBJ2-1; either TRBD1 or TRBD2 may fit D (5 bases each). Trimming left V 3 bases short and J 7 bases short, with 16 bases between. The CDR3 runs to 15 residues. CDR3 amino acids: CASSFGAALGNEQFF. The CDR3 DNA is TGTGCCAGCAGTTTCGGGGCCGCCCTGGGGAATGAGCAGTTCTTC.

J is TRBJ1-2 and V is TRBV3-1; possibly TRBD1 for D (6 bases). This CDR3 is built from 13 residues. Trimming stripped 4 bases from V and 7 bases from J, with 13 bases between. The germline gives CDR1 LGHDT, CDR2 YNNKEL (reference sequence). The CDR3 sequence: CASSPGDIPGYTF. CDR3 nucleotide sequence: TGTGCCAGCAGCCCAGGGGACATCCCTGGCTACACCTTC.

This clonotype has only a few counts. The CDR3 region is CSARDPRQGEDYGYTF. DNA of the CDR3: TGCAGTGCTAGAGATCCGAGGCAGGGCGAGGACTATGGCTACACCTTC. This chain joins TRBV20-1 and TRBJ1-2, with D perhaps TRBD1 (5 bases). The CDR3 extends over 16 amino acids. The ends were cut back, 0 bases at V and 3 bases at J, with 17 bases in the middle. CDR1 is DFQATT and CDR2 is SNEGSKA in the germline V gene (reference sequence).

This chain uses TRBV3-1 with TRBJ1-4; D remains unclear. CDR3 length: 15 residues. Germline CDR1 is LGHDT and CDR2 is YNNKEL (reference sequence). Trimming cost V 6 bases and J 4 bases, with 15 bases left between them. The CDR3: CASSRRENYNEKLFF. The CDR3 coding sequence is TGTGCCAGCAGTCGGAGAGAGAACTATAATGAAAAACTGTTTTTT.

The chain employs TRBV27 and TRBJ2-1, with D possibly being TRBD1 or TRBD2 (5 bases each). CDR1 MNHEY and CDR2 SMNVEV come from the germline V gene (reference sequence). V lost 5 bases, J lost 14 bases, and 13 bases lay in between. The CDR3 consists of 11 residues. The CDR3 region has the DNA TGTGCCAGCAGTACACTAGGGGTGGAGTTCTTC. Encoded protein: CASSTLGVEFF.

With regard to this clonotype: The germline gene is not matched at one end of the junction; a read error may be the cause. This chain uses TRBV15 with TRBJ1-4; D uncertain. Germline lookup yields CDR1 LNHNV and CDR2 YYDKDF (reference sequence). The CDR3 spans 14 residues. As DNA, the CDR3 is TGTGCCACCAGCAGAGATAAGGGTAATGAAGAACTGTTTTTT. Residues: CATSRDKGNEELFF.

This chain joins TRBV29-1 and TRBJ2-4, with D tentatively TRBD2 (6 bases). There are 15 residues in the CDR3. V lost 4 bases, J lost 4 bases, and 17 bases lay in between. Germline-derived CDR1 and CDR2 are SQVTM and ANQGSEA. CDR3 nucleotide sequence: TGCAGCGTTGTAGGGGCTAGCGAAGGTAAAAACATTCAGTACTTC. It is translated as CSVVGASEGKNIQYF.

This chain joins TRBV20-1 and TRBJ2-5, with D tentatively TRBD2 (6 bases). Germline V gene sequence: CDR1 DFQATT, CDR2 SNEGSKA (reference sequence). Deletions cut 6 bases from V and 5 bases from J, with 19 bases between. The CDR3 is made up of 14 amino acids. This CDR3 reads CSALLGGAVETQYF. CDR3 nucleotides: TGCAGTGCCCTCCTTGGAGGGGCCGTGGAGACCCAGTACTTC.

The sample holds a few counts of this clonotype. CDR3 sequence (DNA): TGTGCCAGCAGTTCCCTCGGGGCGGGGTACCACAGATACGCGTATTTT. It translates to CASSSLGAGYHRYAYF. The chain couples TRBV27 to TRBJ2-3, with D perhaps TRBD2 (6 bases). The V and J ends lost 4 bases and 14 bases respectively, with 28 bases between them. Germline V gives CDR1 MNHEY, CDR2 SMNVEV (reference sequence). The CDR3 sequence is 16 residues long.

This clonotype was detected only once. The J gene is TRBJ1-1, the V gene TRBV20-1, with D maybe TRBD1 (5 bases). Trimming removed 0 bases from V and 2 bases from J, with 10 bases in between. The CDR3 is made up of 14 amino acids. Germline V gene sequence: CDR1 DFQATT, CDR2 SNEGSKA (reference sequence). Here the CDR3 DNA reads TGCAGTGCTAGAGACTACAGGAGAAACACTGAAGCTTTCTTT. It yields the protein CSARDYRRNTEAFF.

This chain links TRBV6-5 with TRBJ2-5; TRBD1 agrees at 8 bases. Germline V CDR1 and CDR2: MNHEY, SVGAGI. Trimming removed 11 bases from V and 4 bases from J; junction bases left unmatched: 15. The CDR3 is 15 residues long. CDR3 loop: CAVGQMQGALETQYF. The CDR3 nucleotides read TGTGCCGTAGGGCAGATGCAGGGGGCTTTAGAGACCCAGTACTTC.

On this clonotype: The junction does not match germline at one end; this may be a read error. The rearrangement uses TRBV7-2 and TRBJ2-1; the match to TRBD2 covers 8 bases. Looked up from germline, CDR1 is SGHTA and CDR2 is FQGNSA. CDR3 length equals 12 residues. The CDR3: CASSVAGLHPFF. As DNA, the CDR3 is TGTGCCAGCAGCGTAGCGGGACTACACCCGTTCTTC.

This chain links TRBV20-1 with TRBJ2-1, with 7 bases aligning to TRBD1. CDR1 DFQATT and CDR2 SNEGSKA come from the germline V gene (reference sequence). The length of the CDR3 is 14 residues. The ends lost 0 bases at V and 7 bases at J; junction bases unmatched: 6. The CDR3: CSARDPAGGNEQFF. The CDR3 nucleotides read TGCAGTGCTAGAGATCCCGCAGGGGGAAATGAGCAGTTCTTC.